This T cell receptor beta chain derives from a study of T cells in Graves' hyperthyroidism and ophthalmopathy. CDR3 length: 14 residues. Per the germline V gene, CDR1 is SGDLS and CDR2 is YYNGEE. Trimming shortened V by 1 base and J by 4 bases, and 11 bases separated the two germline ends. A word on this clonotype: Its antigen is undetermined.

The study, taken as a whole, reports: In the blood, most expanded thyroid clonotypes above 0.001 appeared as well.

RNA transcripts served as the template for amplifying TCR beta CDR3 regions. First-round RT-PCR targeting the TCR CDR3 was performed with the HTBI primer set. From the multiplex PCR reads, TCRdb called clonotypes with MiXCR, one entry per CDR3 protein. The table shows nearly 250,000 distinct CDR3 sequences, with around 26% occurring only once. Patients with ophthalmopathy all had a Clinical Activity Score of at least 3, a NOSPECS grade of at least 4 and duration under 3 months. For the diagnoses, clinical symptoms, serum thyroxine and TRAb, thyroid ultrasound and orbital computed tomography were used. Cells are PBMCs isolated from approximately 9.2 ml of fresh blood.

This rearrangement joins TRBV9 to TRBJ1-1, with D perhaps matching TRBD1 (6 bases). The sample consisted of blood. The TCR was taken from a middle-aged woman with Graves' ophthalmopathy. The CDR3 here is CASSVSGVFTEAFF. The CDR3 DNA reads TGTGCCAGCAGCGTATCAGGGGTTTTCACTGAAGCTTTCTTT.